Each of the 7 T cell receptor beta chains below was sequenced from the same sample in a study of blood T cell repertoires in COVID-19. TCRdb keeps only in-frame clones here, not all; method: immunoSEQ multiplex PCR. Of around 99,000 clones in the sample, less than 85% were seen once. The sequenced sample consisted of peripheral blood. Source of these receptors: a human donor in a cohort sampled during active or convalescent COVID-19.

The V gene is TRBV6-1, the J gene TRBJ2-5, with 11 positions matching TRBD1. The CDR3 spans 19 residues. V was pared by 2 bases and J by 1 base, with 12 bases of the junction left unmatched. In germline, CDR1 is MNHNS, CDR2 SASEGT. CDR3 in DNA: TGTGCCAGCAGTGAAACCGGACAGGGGGCGTTTGTGTCCCAAGAGACCCAGTACTTC. It specifies CASSETGQGAFVSQETQYF.

A remark on this clone: An end of the junction does not agree with germline; a read error may underlie this. V is TRBV4-3 and J is TRBJ2-7; a weak D match, TRBD1 (6 bases). The CDR3 contains 15 residues. Germline V gene lookup returns CDR1 LGHNA and CDR2 YSLEER. The CDR3 nucleotides read TGCGCCAGCAGCCAAGAGAGGGGGTGGTGGGGAGACGTACACTTC. Translation gives CASSQERGWWGDVHF.

This clone was seen a few times. The V call is TRBV7-2, the J call TRBJ2-7, with 8 bases fitting TRBD2. Trimming removed 1 base from V and 5 bases from J; junction bases left unmatched: 4. Germline lookup yields CDR1 SGHTA and CDR2 FQGNSA. The CDR3 has 14 amino acids. The CDR3 DNA reads TGTGCCAGCAGCTTAGTGGCGGGAGGCCACGAGCAGTACTTC. Protein: CASSLVAGGHEQYF.

This rearrangement joins TRBV7-2 to TRBJ2-1; 9 bases line up with TRBD2. CDR3 length: 14 amino acids. Losses at the gene ends were 5 bases for V and 9 bases for J; bases not matched to a gene: 8. Germline CDR1 reads SGHTA; CDR2 reads FQGNSA. CDR3: CASSPTPRGGEQFF. The CDR3 coding sequence is TGTGCCAGCAGCCCCACCCCGCGGGGGGGTGAGCAGTTCTTC. The full variable domain, in which reference TRBV7-2 and TRBJ2-1 provide the parts outside the CDR3, is GAGVSQSPSNKVTEKGKDVELRCDPISGHTALYWYRQSLGQGLEFLIYFQGNSAPDKSGLPSDRFSAERTGGSVSTLTIQRTQQEDSAVYLCASSPTPRGGEQFFGPGTRLTVL.

The V call is TRBV28, the J call TRBJ2-7; 8 bases are shared with TRBD2. The CDR3 extends over 14 amino acids. V shed 8 bases, J shed 0 bases, and the junction held 6 bases outside the gene matches. In germline, CDR1 is MDHEN, CDR2 SYDVKM. The CDR3 spells CASATSVYSYEQYF. The DNA of the CDR3 is TGTGCCAGCGCGACTAGCGTATACTCCTACGAGCAGTACTTC. The whole variable domain, filled in from reference TRBV28 and TRBJ2-7, reads DVKVTQSSRYLVKRTGEKVFLECVQDMDHENMFWYRQDPGLGLRLIYFSYDVKMKEKGDIPEGYSVSREKKERFSLILESASTNQTSMYLCASATSVYSYEQYFGPGTRLTVT.

The J gene is TRBJ1-2, the V gene TRBV5-1; TRBD1 might be the D (5 bases). The CDR3 spans 15 residues. Trimming pared 4 bases from V and 4 bases from J, leaving 17 bases between. Germline V gives CDR1 SGHRS, CDR2 YFSETQ. The DNA for the CDR3 is TGCGCCAGCAGCCCCGGGGAGGGGCTCGGCTATGGCTACACCTTC. Amino acid sequence: CASSPGEGLGYGYTF.

In its sample, this clone was seen a few times. The chain has TRBV5-5 and TRBJ2-3, with a tentative D call TRBD1 (6 bases). The V end was cut by 1 base, the J end by 4 bases, with 10 bases between. The CDR3 loop spans 14 amino acids. CDR1 and CDR2 from the germline V gene are SGHKS and YYEKEE (reference sequence). Written as DNA, the CDR3 is TGTGCCAGCAGCTTGATACAGGGAGCAGATACGCAGTATTTT. It specifies CASSLIQGADTQYF.